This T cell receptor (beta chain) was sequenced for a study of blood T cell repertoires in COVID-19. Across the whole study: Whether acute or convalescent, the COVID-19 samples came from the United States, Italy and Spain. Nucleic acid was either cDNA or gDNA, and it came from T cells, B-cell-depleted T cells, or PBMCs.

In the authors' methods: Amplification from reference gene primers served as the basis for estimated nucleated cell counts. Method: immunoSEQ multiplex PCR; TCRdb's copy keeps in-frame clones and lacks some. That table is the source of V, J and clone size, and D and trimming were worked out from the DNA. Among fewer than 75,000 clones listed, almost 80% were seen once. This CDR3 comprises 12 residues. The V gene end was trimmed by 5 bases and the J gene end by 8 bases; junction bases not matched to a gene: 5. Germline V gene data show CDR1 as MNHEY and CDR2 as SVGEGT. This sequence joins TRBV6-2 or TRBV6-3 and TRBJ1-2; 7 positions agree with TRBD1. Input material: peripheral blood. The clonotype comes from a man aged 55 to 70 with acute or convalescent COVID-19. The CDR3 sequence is CASSTTGFGYTF. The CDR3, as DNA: TGTGCCAGCAGTACGACAGGGTTCGGCTACACCTTC.